The 27 T cell receptor beta chains below all came from one sample that was sequenced in a study of blood T cell repertoires in COVID-19. Method: immunoSEQ multiplex PCR; TCRdb's copy keeps in-frame clones and lacks some. The sample consists of roughly 140,000 clones, almost 90% of them appearing once. The sample comprised peripheral blood. These receptors were collected from a human donor in a cohort sampled during active COVID-19.

This chain joins TRBV6-2 or TRBV6-3 and TRBJ2-3; the match to TRBD1 covers 9 bases. Trimming took 6 bases from V and 3 from J; bases not matched to a gene: 4. The germline CDR1 and CDR2 sequences are MNHEY and SVGEGT. The CDR3 sequence is 14 residues long. The CDR3 reads CASSGTGRTDTQYF. CDR3 sequence (DNA): TGTGCCAGCAGCGGGACAGGGAGAACAGATACGCAGTATTTT.

The V gene is TRBV15, the J gene TRBJ2-6; D is possibly TRBD2 (7 bases). The V end was cut by 0 bases, the J end by 2 bases, with 11 bases between. CDR1 is LNHNV and CDR2 is YYDKDF in the germline V gene (reference sequence). The CDR3 runs 17 residues. The CDR3 nucleotides are TGTGCCACCAGCAGAGAAGTCGGGGGGCCTGGGGCCAACGTCCTGACTTTC. As protein: CATSREVGGPGANVLTF.

J is TRBJ2-1 and V is TRBV10-2; D ambiguous. CDR3 length: 11 amino acids. Germline CDR1 reads WSHSY; CDR2 reads SAAADI. V was pared by 4 bases and J by 4 bases, with 2 bases between. Here the CDR3 reads CASSAYNEQFF. In nucleotides, the CDR3 is TGCGCCAGCAGTGCATACAATGAGCAGTTCTTC.

The rearrangement uses TRBV30 and TRBJ1-1, with D hard to call. V gave up 0 bases and J gave up 10 bases, with 18 bases separating them. Germline-derived CDR1 and CDR2 are GTSNPN and SVGIG (reference sequence). This CDR3 is built from 14 residues. The CDR3 coding sequence is TGTGCCTGGAGTGTACCCCGTAGGAGAGGGATAGCTTTCTTT. Its protein product is CAWSVPRRRGIAFF.

The gene calls are TRBV2 and TRBJ2-2, with D maybe TRBD1 (6 bases). The CDR3 loop spans 15 amino acids. Germline V gene lookup returns CDR1 SNHLY and CDR2 FYNNEI. Trimming took 2 bases from V and 3 from J, leaving 10 bases between them. This CDR3 is CASSETRGDTGELFF. The CDR3 nucleotides read TGTGCCAGCAGTGAAACCAGGGGCGACACCGGGGAGCTGTTTTTT.

Notes on this clone: A much larger clone lies a single base off, so this may be a read error. The V call is TRBV13, the J call TRBJ1-2; a weak D match, TRBD1 (5 bases). The CDR3 covers 14 residues. V dropped 0 bases and J dropped 2 bases, with 7 bases sitting between them. CDR1 and CDR2 (germline): PRHDT, FYEKMQ (reference sequence). CDR3 in amino acids: CASSLGQANYGYTF. The CDR3 DNA follows: TGTGCCAGCAGCTTAGGACAGGCGAACTATGGCTACACCTTC.

This clone was recorded once. The rearrangement uses TRBV2 and TRBJ1-2, with D possibly being TRBD1 (5 bases). The V end was cut by 3 bases, the J end by 2 bases, with 19 bases between. The CDR3 contains 17 residues. The germline V gene has CDR1 SNHLY and CDR2 FYNNEI. The CDR3 DNA sequence: TGTGCCAGCAGTGATTGGGGGGTTTCGGCCGAGAACTATGGCTACACCTTC. Translation gives CASSDWGVSAENYGYTF.

This clone was seen a single time. The V gene is TRBV19, the J gene TRBJ2-1; 8 bases line up with TRBD2. This CDR3 spans 15 amino acids. V lost 5 bases, J lost 5 bases, and 8 bases stayed unmatched. Germline V gene data show CDR1 as LNHDA and CDR2 as SQIVND (reference sequence). The chain's CDR3 is CASSLWTSKDNEQFF. In nucleotides, the CDR3 is TGTGCCAGTAGTCTGTGGACTAGCAAGGACAATGAGCAGTTCTTC. Full variable domain (remainder filled in from reference TRBV19 and TRBJ2-1): DGGITQSPKYLFRKEGQNVTLSCEQNLNHDAMYWYRQDPGQGLRLIYYSQIVNDFQKGDIAEGYSVSREKKESFPLTVTSAQKNPTAFYLCASSLWTSKDNEQFFGPGTRLTVL.

The chain employs TRBV4-3 and TRBJ1-2; a possible D gene is TRBD1 (5 bases). V was clipped by 1 base and J by 6 bases, with 18 bases between them. CDR1 is LGHNA and CDR2 is YSLEER in the germline V gene. The CDR3 consists of 16 residues. The CDR3 coding sequence is TGCGCCAGCAGCCAAGGCGGGACTACAAAACTCCATGGCTACACCTTC. It encodes CASSQGGTTKLHGYTF.

This clone has only a few counts. The V and J genes are TRBV30 and TRBJ1-5; possibly TRBD1 for D (6 bases). With 1 base removed from V and 3 bases from J, the gap between germline ends came to 10 bases. The CDR3 is made up of 14 amino acids. The germline CDR1 and CDR2 sequences are GTSNPN and SVGIG (reference sequence). Here the CDR3 DNA reads TGTGCCTGGAGTGCGGACAGTACCAATCAGCCCCAGCATTTT. Amino acids: CAWSADSTNQPQHF.

The CDR3 region is CASSKGGDRGLYEQYF. The CDR3 DNA reads as TGTGCCAGCAGCAAAGGGGGGGACAGGGGGCTCTACGAGCAGTACTTC. The gene calls are TRBV21-1 and TRBJ2-7; TRBD1 was called by the table and not checked on the DNA. TRBV21-1 is a listed pseudogene. This CDR3 spans 16 amino acids.

The chain combines TRBV10-3 with TRBJ1-1, with TRBD1 as a possible D gene (5 bases). Germline lookup yields CDR1 ENHRY and CDR2 SYGVKD. Trimming left V 2 bases short and J 0 bases short, with 16 bases between. There are 17 residues in the CDR3. CDR3 bases: TGTGCCATCAGTGAGCTCGGGGGGAGAGTTATGAACACTGAAGCTTTCTTT. It yields the protein CAISELGGRVMNTEAFF.

The chain employs TRBV7-3 and TRBJ1-1; D not resolved. Germline CDR1 reads SGHTA; CDR2 reads FQGTGA. CDR3 size: 13 residues. The V and J ends lost 4 bases and 0 bases respectively, with 6 bases between them. The CDR3 spells CASSSGMNTEAFF. CDR3 DNA sequence: TGTGCCAGCAGCTCGGGGATGAACACTGAAGCTTTCTTT. The full variable domain, completed using reference TRBV7-3 and TRBJ1-1, is GAGVSQTPSNKVTEKGKYVELRCDPISGHTALYWYRQSLGQGPEFLIYFQGTGAADDSGLPNDRFFAVRPEGSVSTLKIQRTERGDSAVYLCASSSGMNTEAFFGQGTRLTVV.

The chain combines TRBV7-3 with TRBJ2-1, with D possibly being TRBD2 (5 bases). Germline loops: CDR1 SGHTA, CDR2 FQGTGA. The CDR3 spans 15 residues. The ends were cut back, 5 bases at V and 3 bases at J, with 14 bases in the middle. The CDR3 protein is CASSPKRTGYNEQFF. As DNA, the CDR3 is TGTGCCAGCAGCCCCAAGCGGACTGGCTACAATGAGCAGTTCTTC.

DNA for the CDR3: TGTGCCATCAGTGAGTCGGGGGGAACTGAAGCTTTCTTT. This codes for CAISESGGTEAFF. The chain joins TRBV10-3 to TRBJ1-1; D possibly corresponds to TRBD1 (5 bases). Trimming cost V 0 bases and J 5 bases, with 7 bases left between them. The CDR3 has 13 amino acids. Looked up from germline, CDR1 is ENHRY and CDR2 is SYGVKD.

The V gene is TRBV7-2, the J gene TRBJ2-1; 7 nucleotides line up with TRBD2. The CDR3 length is 13 residues. The ends lost 5 bases at V and 7 bases at J; junction bases unmatched: 5. Per the germline V gene, CDR1 is SGHTA and CDR2 is FQGNSA. CDR3 in DNA: TGTGCCAGCAGCCAGGGACTATATAATGAGCAGTTCTTC. Its protein product is CASSQGLYNEQFF.

The gene calls are TRBV7-9 and TRBJ2-7; no firm D call. The CDR3 is 14 amino acids. V gave up 2 bases and J gave up 6 bases, with 14 bases separating them. Germline V CDR1 and CDR2: SEHNR, FQNEAQ (reference sequence). The CDR3 here is CASSLSVLAAEQYF. The CDR3 nucleotides read TGTGCCAGCAGCTTATCGGTTCTTGCGGCCGAGCAGTACTTC.

The CDR3 protein is CASSPSGGTHEQFF. CDR3 DNA sequence: TGCGCCAGCAGTCCTAGCGGGGGGACCCATGAGCAGTTCTTC. This chain uses TRBV10-1 with TRBJ2-1, with TRBD2 matching over 11 bases. Unmatched junction bases numbered 5, after V lost 5 bases and J lost 8 bases. This CDR3 has 14 residues. Germline CDR1 reads WNHNN; CDR2 reads SYGVQD (reference sequence).

This chain connects TRBV15 to TRBJ2-3; 9 bases align to TRBD2. Germline CDR1 and CDR2: LNHNV and YYDKDF (reference sequence). Trimming took 8 bases from V and 6 from J; bases not matched to a gene: 9. This CDR3 spans 14 amino acids. CDR3 coding DNA: TGTGCCACCCGCCGCGGGAGCGGGAGGGATACGCAGTATTTT. As protein: CATRRGSGRDTQYF.

The gene calls are TRBV27 and TRBJ1-3, with 8 bases aligning to TRBD1. The V gene's germline CDR1 is MNHEY and CDR2 SMNVEV (reference sequence). V trimming: 4 bases; J trimming: 9 bases; junction bases outside the gene matches: 14. The CDR3 consists of 16 residues. In nucleotides, the CDR3 is TGTGCCAGCAGTTCCTATGCTGGACAGGGAGACGGCACCATATATTTT. It translates to CASSSYAGQGDGTIYF.

The V and J genes are TRBV30 and TRBJ1-6; TRBD1 agrees at 8 bases. The CDR3 sequence is 12 residues long. CDR1 is GTSNPN and CDR2 is SVGIG in the germline V gene (reference sequence). Losses at the gene ends were 5 bases for V and 12 bases for J; bases not matched to a gene: 6. CDR3 bases: TGTGCCTGGGGGGCCACAGGGGGACCCCTCCACTTT. Translation: CAWGATGGPLHF.

V and J are TRBV29-1 and TRBJ1-2; 7 bases agree with TRBD1. There are 12 residues in the CDR3. The V segment lost 6 bases and the J segment 4 bases; nucleotides outside the gene matches: 5. Germline loops: CDR1 SQVTM, CDR2 ANQGSEA. CDR3 sequence (DNA): TGCAGCGTAGGACAGGCTGGCTATGGCTACACCTTC. Its translation: CSVGQAGYGYTF.

The chain is built from TRBV2 and TRBJ2-5; 11 bases agree with TRBD2. V was clipped by 8 bases and J by 9 bases; unmatched bases: 20. The V gene's germline CDR1 is SNHLY and CDR2 FYNNEI. The CDR3 is 17 residues long. The CDR3 DNA follows: TGTGCCAGCCAGCTCCTTCTAGCGGGAGGCCCTCCGGGGGCCCAGTACTTC. It is translated as CASQLLLAGGPPGAQYF.

This chain uses TRBV5-4 with TRBJ2-5, with D perhaps matching TRBD2 (5 bases). Germline V gene data show CDR1 as SGHNT and CDR2 as YYREEE (reference sequence). Trimming took off 4 bases at V and 9 bases at J, with 19 bases between the two ends. The CDR3 consists of 14 residues. The CDR3 loop reads CASSLGRPERAQYF. CDR3 DNA sequence: TGTGCCAGCAGCCTCGGGCGCCCTGAGAGGGCCCAGTACTTC.

This clone was counted a single time. V and J are TRBV27 and TRBJ1-5; TRBD1 is a possible D gene (5 bases). The CDR3 runs to 14 residues. Trimming removed 8 bases from V and 2 bases from J, with 13 bases in between. The germline V gene encodes CDR1 MNHEY and CDR2 SMNVEV (reference sequence). The CDR3 region has the DNA TGTGCCAGCTGTTCCAGGGTAGGCAATCAGCCCCAGCATTTT. Protein: CASCSRVGNQPQHF.

The gene calls are TRBV2 and TRBJ1-2; tentatively, D is TRBD1 (5 bases). Looked up from germline, CDR1 is SNHLY and CDR2 is FYNNEI. CDR3 size: 15 residues. Trimming cost V 3 bases and J 4 bases, with 15 bases left between them. The CDR3 here is CASSDLRGVGYGYTF. The CDR3 nucleotides are TGTGCCAGCAGTGATTTGCGGGGCGTGGGCTATGGCTACACCTTC.

The rearrangement links TRBV5-1 to TRBJ2-7, with D tentatively TRBD1 (5 bases). The length of the CDR3 is 15 residues. V lost 0 bases and J 0 bases, leaving 10 bases between the germline ends. Germline loops: CDR1 SGHRS, CDR2 YFSETQ. The CDR3 DNA reads TGCGCCAGCAGCTTGGAGGCAGACAGCTCCTACGAGCAGTACTTC. Encoded protein: CASSLEADSSYEQYF.